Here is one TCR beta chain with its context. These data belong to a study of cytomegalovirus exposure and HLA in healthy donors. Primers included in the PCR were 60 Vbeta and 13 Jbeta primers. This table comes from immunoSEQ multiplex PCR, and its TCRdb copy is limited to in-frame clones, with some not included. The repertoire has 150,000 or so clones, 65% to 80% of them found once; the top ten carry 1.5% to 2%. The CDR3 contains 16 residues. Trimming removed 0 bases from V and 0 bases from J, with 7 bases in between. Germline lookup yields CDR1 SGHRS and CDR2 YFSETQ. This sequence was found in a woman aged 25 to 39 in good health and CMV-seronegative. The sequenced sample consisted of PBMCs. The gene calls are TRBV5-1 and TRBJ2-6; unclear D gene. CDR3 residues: CASSLAQHSGANVLTF. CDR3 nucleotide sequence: TGCGCCAGCAGCTTGGCACAGCACTCTGGGGCCAACGTCCTGACTTTC.